The 14 T cell receptor beta chains below all came from one sample that was sequenced in a study of identical twins. TCRdb fed the 5' RACE reads into MiXCR, producing one record per CDR3 protein. The data show 200,000 to 300,000 distinct CDR3 sequences, about 10% seen once. Specimen: memory T cells sorted from blood. Every receptor here comes from a man between 50 and 59 years old in good health.

The sample holds many counts of this clonotype. V and J are TRBV11-1 and TRBJ2-3; D could derive from TRBD1 or TRBD2 (6 bases each). There are 19 residues in the CDR3. V was clipped by 3 bases and J by 0 bases, with 22 bases between them. Germline values: CDR1 SGHAT, CDR2 FQDESV (reference sequence). CDR3 in amino acids: CASSFRGPLGDYSTDTQYF. In DNA, the CDR3 is TGTGCCAGCAGCTTCCGGGGGCCCTTGGGAGATTATAGCACAGATACGCAGTATTTT.

This clonotype has a count of ten or more. The chain recombines TRBV5-6 with TRBJ1-2, with a tentative D call TRBD1 (5 bases). Germline CDR1 and CDR2: SGHDT and YYEEEE. CDR3 length: 14 amino acids. V lost 4 bases to trimming and J lost 5 bases, with 15 bases between them. The CDR3 bases are TGTGCCAGCAGCGGCTGGGGACGGGATTATGGCTACACCTTC. Protein: CASSGWGRDYGYTF.

This clonotype was observed a handful of times. The chain couples TRBV10-3 to TRBJ2-2; the match to TRBD1 covers 9 bases. The CDR3 is 19 residues long. CDR1 and CDR2 from the germline V gene are ENHRY and SYGVKD. The junction had 18 bases not matched to a gene; V was cut back by 10 bases and J by 0 bases. The CDR3 reads CATFPAGQGKFANTGELFF. The CDR3 DNA follows: TGTGCCACCTTCCCGGCGGGACAGGGAAAATTCGCGAACACCGGGGAGCTGTTTTTT.

The chain has TRBV30 and TRBJ1-2; 11 bases are shared with TRBD1. The germline CDR1 and CDR2 sequences are GTSNPN and SVGIG (reference sequence). CDR3 size: 15 residues. V lost 1 base, J lost 7 bases, and 8 bases stayed unmatched. CDR3 sequence (DNA): TGTGCCTGGAGTGGTCCGGGACAGGGGGGACGTGGCTACACCTTC. This encodes CAWSGPGQGGRGYTF.

The chain couples TRBV20-1 to TRBJ2-7, with D tentatively TRBD1 or TRBD2 (5 bases each). Germline V gene sequence: CDR1 DFQATT, CDR2 SNEGSKA (reference sequence). With 4 bases removed from V and 4 bases from J, the gap between germline ends came to 17 bases. This CDR3 has 14 residues. The CDR3 loop reads CSAIGTLKDYEQYF. The DNA of the CDR3 is TGCAGTGCTATCGGGACCCTAAAAGATTACGAGCAGTACTTC.

As regards this clonotype: A much larger clone differs by one base, so this may be a read error. V gene TRBV27 combines with J gene TRBJ2-3; 14 bases line up with TRBD2. Germline CDR1 MNHEY, CDR2 SMNVEV (reference sequence). The CDR3 has 19 residues. CDR3 residues: CASSSKGLAGAYSTDTKYF. As DNA, the CDR3 is TGTGCCAGCAGTTCGAAGGGACTAGCGGGGGCCTATAGCACAGATACGAAGTATTTT.

This chain links TRBV10-2 with TRBJ2-1; 8 nucleotides match TRBD1. Germline values: CDR1 WSHSY, CDR2 SAAADI. There are 14 residues in the CDR3. The V gene end was trimmed by 6 bases and the J gene end by 7 bases; junction bases not matched to a gene: 8. DNA of the CDR3: TGCGCCAGCAGAAGGACAGGGTGGGGGAATGAGCAGTTCTTC. It codes for CASRRTGWGNEQFF.

This clonotype was seen just once. The chain carries TRBV7-2 and TRBJ2-3, with 10 bases matching TRBD2. Trimming removed 1 base from V and 4 bases from J; junction bases left unmatched: 5. The CDR3 has 16 amino acids. Germline V CDR1 and CDR2: SGHTA, FQGNSA. The CDR3 DNA is TGTGCCAGCAGCTTAGAGAGCGGGAGGGTCTCAGATACGCAGTATTTT. Residues: CASSLESGRVSDTQYF.

The table lists this clonotype with many counts. The chain joins TRBV2 to TRBJ2-7; D remains unclear. V was shortened by 4 bases and J by 1 base, with 8 bases between the two germline ends. The germline V gene encodes CDR1 SNHLY and CDR2 FYNNEI. The CDR3 extends over 13 amino acids. CDR3 sequence (DNA): TGTGCCAGCAGTGTGCAGGTTTCCTACGAGCAGTACTTC. It codes for CASSVQVSYEQYF.

This clonotype was seen repeatedly, ten times or more. The V and J genes are TRBV28 and TRBJ2-1, with TRBD2 matching 8 bases. With 9 bases clipped from V and 6 bases from J, the junction kept 13 bases outside the gene matches. The CDR3 contains 15 residues. Germline V gene lookup returns CDR1 MDHEN and CDR2 SYDVKM. The CDR3 nucleotides read TGTGCCAGTGGGTTCCGGGAGGGTCTTAGCAATGAGCAGTTCTTC. Translating gives CASGFREGLSNEQFF.

This clonotype was observed many times. This sequence joins TRBV9 and TRBJ2-6, with 7 bases aligning to TRBD2. Germline V CDR1 and CDR2: SGDLS, YYNGEE. Trimming cost V 2 bases and J 2 bases; bases outside gene matches: 1. This CDR3 contains 15 residues. DNA for the CDR3: TGTGCCAGCAGCGTGGGGGGGGCTGGGGCCAACGTCCTGACTTTC. It is translated as CASSVGGAGANVLTF.

Many counts were recorded for this clonotype. The V call is TRBV29-1, the J call TRBJ2-2, with 8 bases identical to TRBD1. This CDR3 has 18 amino acids. The junction had 16 bases not matched to a gene; V was cut back by 7 bases and J by 0 bases. Germline V lookup: CDR1 SQVTM, CDR2 ANQGSEA. The CDR3 protein is CSASPQGAGPANTGELFF. Written as DNA, the CDR3 is TGCAGCGCCTCCCCGCAGGGGGCGGGCCCCGCGAACACCGGGGAGCTGTTTTTT.

The V call is TRBV7-2, the J call TRBJ1-6; 8 bases fit TRBD1. The CDR3 loop spans 15 amino acids. From germline, CDR1 is SGHTA and CDR2 FQGNSA. Trimming took 6 bases from V and 7 from J; bases not matched to a gene: 8. CDR3 DNA sequence: TGTGCCAGCAGACAGGGGGGGGCTCAAAATTCACCCCTCCACTTT. Protein product: CASRQGGAQNSPLHF.

This clonotype was seen a few times. This sequence joins TRBV12-3 or TRBV12-4 and TRBJ1-2; D gene ambiguous. CDR3 size: 13 residues. V lost 2 bases, J lost 4 bases, and 8 bases lay in between. The CDR3 spells CASSLTESYGYTF. In DNA form, the CDR3 reads TGTGCCAGCAGTTTAACAGAAAGCTATGGCTACACCTTC.